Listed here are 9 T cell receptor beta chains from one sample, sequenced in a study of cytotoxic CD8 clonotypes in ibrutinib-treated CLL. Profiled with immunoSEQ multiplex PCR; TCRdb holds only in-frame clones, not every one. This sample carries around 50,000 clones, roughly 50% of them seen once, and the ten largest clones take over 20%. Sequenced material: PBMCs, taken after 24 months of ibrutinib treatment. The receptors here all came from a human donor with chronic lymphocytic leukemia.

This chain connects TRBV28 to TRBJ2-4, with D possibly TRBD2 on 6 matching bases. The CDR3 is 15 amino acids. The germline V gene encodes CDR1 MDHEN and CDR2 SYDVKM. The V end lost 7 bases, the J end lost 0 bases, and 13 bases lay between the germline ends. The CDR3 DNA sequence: TGTGCCAGCAAACCCGCCGGGGGAGCCAAAAACATTCAGTACTTC. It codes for CASKPAGGAKNIQYF.

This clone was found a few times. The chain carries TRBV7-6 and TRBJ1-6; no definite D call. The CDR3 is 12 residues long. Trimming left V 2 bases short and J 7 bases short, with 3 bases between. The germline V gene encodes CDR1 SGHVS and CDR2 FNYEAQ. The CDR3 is CASSLINSPLHF. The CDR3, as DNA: TGTGCCAGCAGCTTAATCAATTCACCCCTCCACTTT.

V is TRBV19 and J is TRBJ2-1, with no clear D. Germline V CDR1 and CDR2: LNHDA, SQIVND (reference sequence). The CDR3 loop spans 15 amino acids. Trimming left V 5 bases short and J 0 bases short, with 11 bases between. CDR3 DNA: TGTGCCAGTAGTTCAGCGCAGAGCTCCTACAATGAGCAGTTCTTC. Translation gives CASSSAQSSYNEQFF.

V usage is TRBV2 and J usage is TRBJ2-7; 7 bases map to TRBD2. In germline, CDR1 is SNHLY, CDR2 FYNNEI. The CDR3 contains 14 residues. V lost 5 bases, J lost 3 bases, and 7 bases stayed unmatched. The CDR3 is CASSLTGEGYEQYV. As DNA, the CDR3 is TGTGCCAGCAGTCTCACCGGGGAGGGCTACGAGCAGTACGTC.

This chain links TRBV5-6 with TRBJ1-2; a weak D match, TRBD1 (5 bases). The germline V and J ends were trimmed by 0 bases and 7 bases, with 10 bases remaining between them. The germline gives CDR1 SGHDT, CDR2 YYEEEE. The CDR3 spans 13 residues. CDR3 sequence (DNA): TGTGCCAGCAGCTTGGCCGGGGGATCTGGCTACACCTTC. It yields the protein CASSLAGGSGYTF.

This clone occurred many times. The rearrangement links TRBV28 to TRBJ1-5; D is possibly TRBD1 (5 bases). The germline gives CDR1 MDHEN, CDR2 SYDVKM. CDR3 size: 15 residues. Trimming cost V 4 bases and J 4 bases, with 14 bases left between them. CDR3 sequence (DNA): TGTGCCAGCAGTTGGGACCCCAGTTTTAATCAGCCCCAGCATTTT. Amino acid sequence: CASSWDPSFNQPQHF.

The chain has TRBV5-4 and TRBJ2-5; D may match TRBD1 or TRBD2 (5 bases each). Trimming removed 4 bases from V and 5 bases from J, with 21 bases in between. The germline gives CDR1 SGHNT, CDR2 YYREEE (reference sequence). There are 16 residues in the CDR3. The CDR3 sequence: CASSKPTGSGTETQYF. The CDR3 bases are TGTGCCAGCAGCAAGCCTACAGGATCAGGGACGGAGACCCAGTACTTC. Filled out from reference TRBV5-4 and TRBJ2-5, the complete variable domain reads ETGVTQSPTHLIKTRGQQVTLRCSSQSGHNTVSWYQQALGQGPQFIFQYYREEENGRGNFPPRFSGLQFPNYSSELNVNALELDDSALYLCASSKPTGSGTETQYFGPGTRLLVL.

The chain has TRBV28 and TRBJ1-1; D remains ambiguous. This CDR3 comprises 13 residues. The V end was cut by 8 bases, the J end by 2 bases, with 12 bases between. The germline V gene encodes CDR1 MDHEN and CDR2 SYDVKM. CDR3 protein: CASSLWLNTEAFF. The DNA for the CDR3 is TGTGCCAGCTCGCTTTGGCTAAACACTGAAGCTTTCTTT.

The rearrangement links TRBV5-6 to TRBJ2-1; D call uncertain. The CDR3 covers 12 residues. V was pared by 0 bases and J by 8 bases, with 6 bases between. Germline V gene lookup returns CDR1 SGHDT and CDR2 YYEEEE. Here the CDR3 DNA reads TGTGCCAGCAGCTTGGCCAGATATGAGCAGTTCTTC. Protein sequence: CASSLARYEQFF.